This T cell receptor beta chain appears in the sequencing data of a study of B cell selection in AIRE deficiency. The study, taken as a whole, reports: Shared Treg sequences were biased toward short CDR3s with few non-templated nucleotide insertions.

The J segment lost 2 bases and the V segment lost 3 bases, leaving 7 bases of the junction unmatched. CDR1 and CDR2 (germline): SGHNT, YENEEA. The CDR3 is 15 amino acids. About this clone: Antigen: not known.

The sorted conventional CD4 T cells were gated as CD4+CD127+. In the authors' workflow: Patients' conventional T cells yielded roughly 100,000 distinct TCRbeta sequences; donors' under 150,000. TCRdb keeps only in-frame clones here, not all; method: immunoSEQ multiplex PCR. V, J and clone size derive from that table, while D and trimming were established from the DNA sequence. The data hold about 25,000 clones, with over 95% observed a single time. The clonotype was recovered from a human donor in good health. V and J are TRBV11-3 and TRBJ2-7, with 7 bases matching TRBD2. The source material was CD4+CD127+ conventional T cells sorted from PBMCs. The chain's CDR3 is CASSFGAGSPYEQYF. In DNA, the CDR3 is TGTGCCAGCAGCTTCGGAGCGGGGAGCCCCTACGAGCAGTACTTC.